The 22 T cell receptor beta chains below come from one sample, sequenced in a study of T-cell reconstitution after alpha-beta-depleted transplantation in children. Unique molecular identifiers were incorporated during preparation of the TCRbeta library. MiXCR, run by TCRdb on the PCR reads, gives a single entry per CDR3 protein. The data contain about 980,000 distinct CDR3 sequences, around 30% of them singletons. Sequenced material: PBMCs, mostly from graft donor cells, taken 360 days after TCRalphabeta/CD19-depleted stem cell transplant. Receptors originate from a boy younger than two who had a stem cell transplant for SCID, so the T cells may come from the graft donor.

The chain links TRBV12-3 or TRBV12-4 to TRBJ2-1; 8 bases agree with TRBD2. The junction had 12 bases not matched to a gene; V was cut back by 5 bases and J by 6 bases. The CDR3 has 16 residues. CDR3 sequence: CASSLLRGGPGNEQFF. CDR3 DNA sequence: TGTGCCAGCAGTCTCTTACGGGGGGGGCCCGGCAATGAGCAGTTCTTC.

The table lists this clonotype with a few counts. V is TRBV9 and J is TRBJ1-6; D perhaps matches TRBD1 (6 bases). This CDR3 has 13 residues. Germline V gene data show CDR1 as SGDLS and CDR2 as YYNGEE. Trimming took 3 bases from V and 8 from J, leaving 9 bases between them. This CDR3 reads CASSEDSHSPLHF. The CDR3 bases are TGTGCCAGCAGCGAGGACAGTCATTCACCCCTCCACTTT.

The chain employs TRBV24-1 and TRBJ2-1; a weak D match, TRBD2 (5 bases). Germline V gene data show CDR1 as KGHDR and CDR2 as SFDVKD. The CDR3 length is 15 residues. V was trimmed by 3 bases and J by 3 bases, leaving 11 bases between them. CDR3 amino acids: CATSDTGSVYNEQFF. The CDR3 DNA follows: TGTGCCACCAGTGATACGGGGTCGGTCTACAATGAGCAGTTCTTC.

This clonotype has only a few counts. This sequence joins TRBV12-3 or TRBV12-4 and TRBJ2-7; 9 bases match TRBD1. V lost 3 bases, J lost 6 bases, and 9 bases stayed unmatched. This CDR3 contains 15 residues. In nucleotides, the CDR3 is TGTGCCAGCAGTTTTCCGGACAGGGGCGATAGCGAGCAGTACTTC. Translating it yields CASSFPDRGDSEQYF.

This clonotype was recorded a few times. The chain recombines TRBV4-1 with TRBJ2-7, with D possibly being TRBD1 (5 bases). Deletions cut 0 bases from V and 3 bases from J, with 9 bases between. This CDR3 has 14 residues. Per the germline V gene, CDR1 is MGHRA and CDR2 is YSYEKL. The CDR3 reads CASSQEAQGYEQYF. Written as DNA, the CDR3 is TGCGCCAGCAGCCAAGAAGCGCAGGGCTACGAGCAGTACTTC.

For the CDR3, the DNA is TGCGCCAGCAACGGGGTAGGGTACGAGCAGTACTTC. It yields the protein CASNGVGYEQYF. The chain combines TRBV5-1 with TRBJ2-7; D is perhaps TRBD2 (5 bases). The CDR3 consists of 12 residues. With 6 bases removed from V and 4 bases from J, the gap between germline ends came to 11 bases. CDR1 is SGHRS, CDR2 YFSETQ, per germline.

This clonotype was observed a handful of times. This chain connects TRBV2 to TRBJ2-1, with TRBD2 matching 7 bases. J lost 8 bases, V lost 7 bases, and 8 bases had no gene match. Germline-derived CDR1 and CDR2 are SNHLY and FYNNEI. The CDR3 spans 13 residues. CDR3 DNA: TGTGCCAGCACCGTGCATGGGAGGGATGAGCAGTTCTTC. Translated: CASTVHGRDEQFF.

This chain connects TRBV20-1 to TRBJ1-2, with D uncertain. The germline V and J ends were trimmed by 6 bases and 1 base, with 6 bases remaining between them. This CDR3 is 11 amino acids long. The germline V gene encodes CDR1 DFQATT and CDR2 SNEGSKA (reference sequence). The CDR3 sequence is CSARLNYGYTF. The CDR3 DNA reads TGCAGTGCCCGACTTAACTATGGCTACACCTTC.

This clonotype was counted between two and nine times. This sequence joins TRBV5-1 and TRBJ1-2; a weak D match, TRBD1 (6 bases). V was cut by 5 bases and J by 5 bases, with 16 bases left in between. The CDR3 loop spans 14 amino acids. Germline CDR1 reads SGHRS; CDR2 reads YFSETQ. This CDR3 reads CASRRRQDDYGYTF. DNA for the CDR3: TGCGCCAGCAGGCGACGACAGGACGATTATGGCTACACCTTC.

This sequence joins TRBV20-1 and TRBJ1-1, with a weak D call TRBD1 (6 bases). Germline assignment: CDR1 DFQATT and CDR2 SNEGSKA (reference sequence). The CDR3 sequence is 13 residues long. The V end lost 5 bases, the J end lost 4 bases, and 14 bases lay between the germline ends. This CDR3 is CSAQGGSGTEAFF. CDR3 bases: TGCAGTGCTCAAGGGGGGTCGGGCACTGAAGCTTTCTTT.

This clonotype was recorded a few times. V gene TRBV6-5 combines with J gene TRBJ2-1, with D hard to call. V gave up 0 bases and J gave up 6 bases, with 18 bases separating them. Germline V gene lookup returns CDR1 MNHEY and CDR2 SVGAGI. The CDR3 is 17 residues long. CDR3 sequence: CASSYSSQTWSGNEQFF. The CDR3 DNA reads TGTGCCAGCAGTTACTCGAGCCAGACGTGGTCGGGCAATGAGCAGTTCTTC.

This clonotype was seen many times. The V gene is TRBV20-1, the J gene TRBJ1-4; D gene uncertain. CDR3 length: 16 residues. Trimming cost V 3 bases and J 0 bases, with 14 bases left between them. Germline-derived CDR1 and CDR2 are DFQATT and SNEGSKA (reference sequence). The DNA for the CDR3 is TGCAGTGCTAGGGCCCGGACGGATCCAACTAATGAAAAACTGTTTTTT. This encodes CSARARTDPTNEKLFF.

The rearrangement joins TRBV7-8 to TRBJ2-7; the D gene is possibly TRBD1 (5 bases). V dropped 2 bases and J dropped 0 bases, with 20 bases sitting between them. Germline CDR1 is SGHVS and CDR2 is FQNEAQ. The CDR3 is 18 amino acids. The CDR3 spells CASSLRRQNLIGSYEQYF. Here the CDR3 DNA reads TGTGCCAGCAGCTTAAGGAGACAGAACCTTATAGGCTCCTACGAGCAGTACTTC.

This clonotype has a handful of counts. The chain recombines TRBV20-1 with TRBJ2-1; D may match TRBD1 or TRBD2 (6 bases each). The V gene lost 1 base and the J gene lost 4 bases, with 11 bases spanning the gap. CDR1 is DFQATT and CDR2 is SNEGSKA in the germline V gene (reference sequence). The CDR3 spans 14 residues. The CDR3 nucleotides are TGCAGTGCTAGAGGGCAGGGGACTTACAATGAGCAGTTCTTC. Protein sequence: CSARGQGTYNEQFF.

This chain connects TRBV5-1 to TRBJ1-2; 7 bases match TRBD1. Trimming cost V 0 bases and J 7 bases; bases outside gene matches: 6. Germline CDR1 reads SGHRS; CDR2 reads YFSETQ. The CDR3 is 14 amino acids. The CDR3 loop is CASSLEGGKGGYTF. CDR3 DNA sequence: TGCGCCAGCAGCTTGGAAGGGGGCAAGGGTGGCTACACCTTC.

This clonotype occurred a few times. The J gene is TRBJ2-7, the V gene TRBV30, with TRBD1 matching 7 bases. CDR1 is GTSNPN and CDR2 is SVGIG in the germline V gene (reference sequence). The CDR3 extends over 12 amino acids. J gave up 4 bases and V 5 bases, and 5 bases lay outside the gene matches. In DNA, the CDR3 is TGTGCCTGGGGGGACAGAGCGTACGAGCAGTACTTC. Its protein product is CAWGDRAYEQYF.

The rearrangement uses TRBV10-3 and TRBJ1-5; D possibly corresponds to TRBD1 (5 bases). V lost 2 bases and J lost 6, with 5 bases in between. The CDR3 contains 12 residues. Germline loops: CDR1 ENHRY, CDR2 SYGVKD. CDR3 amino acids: CAISEGGQPQHF. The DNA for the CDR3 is TGTGCCATCAGTGAGGGGGGTCAGCCCCAGCATTTT.

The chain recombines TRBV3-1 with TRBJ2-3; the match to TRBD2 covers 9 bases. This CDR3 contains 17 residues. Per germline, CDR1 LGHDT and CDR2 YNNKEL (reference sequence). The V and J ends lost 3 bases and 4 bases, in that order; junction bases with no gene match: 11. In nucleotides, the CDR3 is TGTGCCAGCAGCCACACCGTTACTAGCGGGTGGGCAGATACGCAGTATTTT. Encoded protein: CASSHTVTSGWADTQYF.

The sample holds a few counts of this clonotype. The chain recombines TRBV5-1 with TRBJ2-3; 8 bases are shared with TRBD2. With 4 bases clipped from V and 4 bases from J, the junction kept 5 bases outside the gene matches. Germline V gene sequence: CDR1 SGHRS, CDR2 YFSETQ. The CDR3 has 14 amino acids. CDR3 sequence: CASSTETSADTQYF. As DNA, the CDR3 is TGCGCCAGCAGCACGGAGACTAGCGCAGATACGCAGTATTTT.

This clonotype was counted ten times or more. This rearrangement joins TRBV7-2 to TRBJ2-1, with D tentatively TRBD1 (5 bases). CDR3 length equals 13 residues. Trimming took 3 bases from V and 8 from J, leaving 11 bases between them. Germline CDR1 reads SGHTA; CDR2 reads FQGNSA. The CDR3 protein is CASSFNRKDEQFF. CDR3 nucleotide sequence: TGTGCCAGCAGCTTTAACAGGAAAGATGAGCAGTTCTTC.

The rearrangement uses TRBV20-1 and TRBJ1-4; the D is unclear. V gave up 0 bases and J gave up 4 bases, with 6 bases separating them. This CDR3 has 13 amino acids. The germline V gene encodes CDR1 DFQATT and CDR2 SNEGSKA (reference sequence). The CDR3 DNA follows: TGCAGTGCTAGAGAGCTAAATAATGAAAAACTGTTTTTT. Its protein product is CSARELNNEKLFF.

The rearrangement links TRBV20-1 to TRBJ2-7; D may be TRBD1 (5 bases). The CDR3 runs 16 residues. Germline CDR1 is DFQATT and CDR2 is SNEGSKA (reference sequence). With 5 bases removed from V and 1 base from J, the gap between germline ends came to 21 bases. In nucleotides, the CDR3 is TGCAGTGCTCTTAACTGGGGCAGGGTGGGTTCCTACGAGCAGTACTTC. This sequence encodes CSALNWGRVGSYEQYF.